Shown below are 7 T cell receptor beta chains from a single sample sequenced in a study of regulatory T cells in long-lasting Graves disease. Indicated time point: newly diagnosed GD, antithyroid drugs for less than 3 months. The TCR library was made from RNA that had been extracted from PBMCs in TRIzol. For TCR beta, libraries came from iRepertoire HTBI primers and Arm-PCR of CDR3 regions. TCRdb used MiXCR to reprocess the multiplex PCR reads, holding one entry per CDR3 protein. The sample has a few hundred thousand distinct CDR3 sequences; 15% to 20% are singletons. This same sample was also taken into another study, of T cells in Graves' hyperthyroidism and ophthalmopathy.

Sequencing used peripheral blood mononuclear cells (PBMCs), obtained at new diagnosis, from a patient treated with antithyroid drugs. The receptors here all came from a man in his forties or fifties with Graves disease.

This clonotype showed up just a few times. The gene calls are TRBV2 and TRBJ2-3, with 9 bases matching TRBD2. CDR1 is SNHLY and CDR2 is FYNNEI in the germline V gene. Trimming removed 5 bases from V and 4 bases from J; junction bases left unmatched: 13. The CDR3 has 17 amino acids. For the CDR3, the DNA is TGTGCCAGCAGTCCGCTCCTTAGCGGGGGAGTAGCAGATACGCAGTATTTT. Protein product: CASSPLLSGGVADTQYF.

The chain has TRBV27 and TRBJ1-6; D possibly corresponds to TRBD1 (5 bases). From germline, CDR1 is MNHEY and CDR2 SMNVEV (reference sequence). Between the trimmed V and J ends, which lost 1 base and 0 bases, there was a span of 13 bases. The length of the CDR3 is 18 residues. CDR3 nucleotide sequence: TGTGCCAGCAGTTTATGGGGGGTTGTGAGCTCCTATAATTCACCCCTCCACTTT. This translates into CASSLWGVVSSYNSPLHF.

This clonotype was counted between two and nine times. The J gene is TRBJ2-3, the V gene TRBV5-1, with 15 bases aligning to TRBD2. The CDR3 is 16 amino acids. The germline V gene encodes CDR1 SGHRS and CDR2 YFSETQ. J was trimmed by 6 bases and V by 4 bases; bases with no gene match: 6. The CDR3 nucleotides read TGCGCCAGCAGCAGGACTAGCGGGGGGGCCGCGGATACGCAGTATTTT. It yields the protein CASSRTSGGAADTQYF.

V usage is TRBV7-2 and J usage is TRBJ2-7; D not resolved. The CDR3 sequence is 14 residues long. Looked up from germline, CDR1 is SGHTA and CDR2 is FQGNSA. V was clipped by 5 bases and J by 0 bases, with 11 bases between them. The CDR3 sequence: CASSTTQYSYEQYF. The CDR3 DNA reads TGTGCCAGCAGCACAACACAGTACTCCTACGAGCAGTACTTC.

Ten or more counts support this clonotype. The CDR3 nucleotides read TGTGCCAGCAGCTTAGATGGGAAAAGTGGCGAGACCCAGTACTTC. This sequence encodes CASSLDGKSGETQYF. The chain couples TRBV7-3 to TRBJ2-5; D call uncertain. Germline CDR1 is SGHTA and CDR2 is FQGTGA. This CDR3 has 15 amino acids. V lost 2 bases, J lost 5 bases, and 15 bases lay in between.

This clonotype was counted ten times or more. The chain is built from TRBV11-2 and TRBJ2-5; the D is unclear. The CDR3 spans 13 residues. The V and J ends lost 5 bases and 0 bases respectively, with 7 bases between them. Germline V CDR1 and CDR2: SGHAT, FQNNGV. This chain's CDR3 is CASSQGNQETQYF. DNA for the CDR3: TGTGCCAGCAGCCAAGGCAACCAAGAGACCCAGTACTTC.

A few counts support this clonotype. This chain links TRBV14 with TRBJ2-4, with D maybe TRBD1 (5 bases). The DNA matches TRBJ2-7 better at its end, which makes the J call doubtful. The CDR3 length is 18 residues. CDR1 and CDR2 (germline): SGHDN, FVKESK. The CDR3 sequence is CASSQEGSLGPSSYEQYF. As DNA, the CDR3 is TGTGCCAGCAGCCAAGAGGGAAGCTTGGGGCCGAGCTCCTACGAGCAGTACTTC.